The 15 T cell receptor beta chains reported below all come from one sample, sequenced in a study of T cell repertoires in cytomegalovirus infection. TCRdb passed the reads through MiXCR, listing each CDR3 protein once. The sample consists of about 920,000 distinct CDR3 sequences, approximately 33% of them appearing once. The antigens for these receptors are not known. Sample: cultured CD8+ T cells from PBMCs, taken from culture after CMV antigen stimulation. These receptors were taken from a human donor in good health (CMV status not recorded). Some clones in this sample may be carry-over from other donors' samples.

This clonotype was counted between two and nine times. The CDR3 DNA follows: TGTGCCAGCGCGCAGGGGTCTGGAAACACCATATATTTT. Translation: CASAQGSGNTIYF. This chain links TRBV12-3 or TRBV12-4 with TRBJ1-3, with D perhaps matching TRBD1 (6 bases). Trimming left V 8 bases short and J 1 base short, with 9 bases between. The CDR3 contains 13 residues.

This clonotype has a handful of counts. V gene TRBV28 combines with J gene TRBJ2-2, with 7 positions matching TRBD1. The CDR3 is 16 amino acids. The germline CDR1 and CDR2 sequences are MDHEN and SYDVKM. Trimming took 6 bases from V and 0 from J; bases not matched to a gene: 7. The CDR3 nucleotides are TGTGCCAGCAGACTACAGGGGTCGTCGAACACCGGGGAGCTGTTTTTT. This translates into CASRLQGSSNTGELFF. Supplemented by reference TRBV28 and TRBJ2-2, the full variable domain reads DVKVTQSSRYLVKRTGEKVFLECVQDMDHENMFWYRQDPGLGLRLIYFSYDVKMKEKGDIPEGYSVSREKKERFSLILESASTNQTSMYLCASRLQGSSNTGELFFGEGSRLTVL.

V is TRBV7-9 and J is TRBJ2-1; D gene unclear. Germline CDR1 reads SEHNR; CDR2 reads FQNEAQ (reference sequence). The V and J ends lost 7 bases and 2 bases respectively, with 6 bases between them. The CDR3 contains 12 residues. CDR3 nucleotide sequence: TGTGCCAGCAACCAGGCCTACAATGAGCAGTTCTTC. Translated, it gives CASNQAYNEQFF.

CDR3 sequence reads: CASSNPGLAPAGELFF. In DNA form, the CDR3 reads TGTGCCAGTAGCAATCCGGGACTAGCGCCCGCCGGGGAGCTGTTTTTT. The chain recombines TRBV19 with TRBJ2-2; 10 bases match TRBD2. This CDR3 is 16 amino acids long. Per germline, CDR1 LNHDA and CDR2 SQIVND (reference sequence). With 6 bases clipped from V and 6 bases from J, the junction kept 10 bases outside the gene matches.

The genes are TRBV4-3 and TRBJ2-2; D gene uncertain. CDR3 length: 15 residues. Per the germline V gene, CDR1 is LGHNA and CDR2 is YSLEER. V was trimmed by 0 bases and J by 10 bases, leaving 15 bases between them. The CDR3 reads CASSQERRLPKELFF. DNA for the CDR3: TGCGCCAGCAGCCAAGAGAGGCGGCTTCCGAAGGAGCTGTTTTTT.

This clonotype appeared a few times. The rearrangement joins TRBV12-5 to TRBJ1-2; 8 bases are a match to TRBD1. The germline gives CDR1 LGHNT, CDR2 FRNRAP. This CDR3 spans 15 amino acids. V trimming: 1 base; J trimming: 3 bases; junction bases outside the gene matches: 4. The CDR3 reads CASGLADRGYYGYTF. Here the CDR3 DNA reads TGTGCTAGTGGTTTGGCAGACAGGGGATACTATGGCTACACCTTC.

This clonotype was seen a handful of times. The rearrangement links TRBV13 to TRBJ2-4, with a tentative D call TRBD1 (6 bases). With 4 bases removed from V and 7 bases from J, the gap between germline ends came to 14 bases. The CDR3 length is 14 residues. Germline V gene data show CDR1 as PRHDT and CDR2 as FYEKMQ (reference sequence). Here the CDR3 reads CASSSERGQNIQYF. The CDR3 DNA sequence: TGTGCCAGCAGCTCCGAACGAGGACAGAACATTCAGTACTTC.

In its sample, this clonotype was seen a few times. This chain uses TRBV7-9 with TRBJ2-5, with D hard to call. The CDR3 is 13 residues long. In germline, CDR1 is SEHNR, CDR2 FQNEAQ (reference sequence). Trimming stripped 1 base from V and 3 bases from J, with 6 bases between. DNA of the CDR3: TGTGCCAGCAGCTTAGGGGATGAAGAGACCCAGTACTTC. Protein product: CASSLGDEETQYF.

This clonotype was picked up many times. The chain employs TRBV7-9 and TRBJ1-1; D is perhaps TRBD1 (5 bases). The V end lost 5 bases, the J end lost 6 bases, and 13 bases lay between the germline ends. Per the germline V gene, CDR1 is SEHNR and CDR2 is FQNEAQ (reference sequence). CDR3 length: 13 residues. CDR3 loop: CASSPSGRPEAFF. The DNA of the CDR3 is TGTGCCAGCAGCCCTTCGGGGCGGCCTGAAGCTTTCTTT.

This clonotype was picked up a small number of times. This chain connects TRBV7-2 to TRBJ2-7; no clear D gene. The V end was cut by 1 base, the J end by 2 bases, with 9 bases between. The CDR3 has 14 residues. Per germline, CDR1 SGHTA and CDR2 FQGNSA. The CDR3 DNA follows: TGTGCCAGCAGCTTAGGGTCGGGCGCCTACGAGCAGTACTTC. This encodes CASSLGSGAYEQYF. The variable domain in full, completed from reference TRBV7-2 and TRBJ2-7, reads GAGVSQSPSNKVTEKGKDVELRCDPISGHTALYWYRQSLGQGLEFLIYFQGNSAPDKSGLPSDRFSAERTGGSVSTLTIQRTQQEDSAVYLCASSLGSGAYEQYFGPGTRLTVT.

This clonotype came up many times. J is TRBJ2-7 and V is TRBV7-9, with 7 bases aligning to TRBD1. In germline, CDR1 is SEHNR, CDR2 FQNEAQ (reference sequence). The J segment lost 2 bases and the V segment lost 5 bases, leaving 12 bases of the junction unmatched. This CDR3 comprises 16 residues. CDR3 sequence reads: CASSEEQGPITYEQYF. The CDR3 region has the DNA TGTGCCAGCAGCGAAGAACAGGGGCCTATCACCTACGAGCAGTACTTC.

This chain uses TRBV27 with TRBJ2-5, with unresolved D. The CDR3 loop spans 12 amino acids. Trimming stripped 4 bases from V and 7 bases from J, with 10 bases between. In germline, CDR1 is MNHEY, CDR2 SMNVEV (reference sequence). CDR3 nucleotide sequence: TGTGCCAGCAGTTCCCGACAAAGGACCCAGTACTTC. Protein sequence: CASSSRQRTQYF.

There are a few counts of this clonotype. The CDR3 is CAIATGFTEAFF. The CDR3 nucleotides are TGTGCCATCGCGACAGGGTTCACTGAAGCTTTCTTT. The chain carries TRBV2 and TRBJ1-1, with 7 bases identical to TRBD1. The junction had 6 bases not matched to a gene; V was cut back by 10 bases and J by 4 bases. Germline values: CDR1 SNHLY, CDR2 FYNNEI. This CDR3 has 12 amino acids.

This clonotype occurred a few times. The V and J genes are TRBV10-3 and TRBJ2-7; perhaps TRBD1 as D (5 bases). This CDR3 spans 15 amino acids. Germline CDR1 is ENHRY and CDR2 is SYGVKD. Trimming took 3 bases from V and 0 from J, leaving 12 bases between them. In DNA, the CDR3 is TGTGCCATCAGTGATGGGGCAGGGCACTCCTACGAGCAGTACTTC. This codes for CAISDGAGHSYEQYF.

With respect to this clonotype: Possible read error: a much larger clone is one base away. The chain combines TRBV7-2 with TRBJ2-3; D ambiguous. Trimming removed 8 bases from V and 6 bases from J, with 21 bases in between. This CDR3 has 15 amino acids. The germline V gene encodes CDR1 SGHTA and CDR2 FQGNSA. CDR3 loop: CASGPPKGKRDTQYF. Written as DNA, the CDR3 is TGTGCCAGCGGCCCCCCAAAGGGTAAGAGGGATACGCAGTATTTT.